This T cell receptor beta chain was observed in a study of graft-versus-host responses after intestinal transplantation. The table came from immunoSEQ multiplex PCR; TCRdb's copy has only in-frame clones and leaves some out. The sample carries about 97,000 clones, under 95% recorded once. CDR3 length: 16 amino acids. CDR1 and CDR2 (germline): MNHNS, SASEGT. V was pared by 2 bases and J by 4 bases, with 17 bases between. Turning to this clone: Its cognate antigen is unknown.

The J gene is TRBJ1-2, the V gene TRBV6-1; D is undetermined. Specimen: unstimulated CD8+ T cells sorted from spleen or lymph node cells, collected before transplant. The receptor comes from a human donor who was the organ donor for an intestinal transplant. CDR3 residues: CASSENPSGDPYGYTF. CDR3 nucleotide sequence: TGTGCCAGCAGTGAAAATCCGTCCGGAGACCCCTATGGCTACACCTTC.